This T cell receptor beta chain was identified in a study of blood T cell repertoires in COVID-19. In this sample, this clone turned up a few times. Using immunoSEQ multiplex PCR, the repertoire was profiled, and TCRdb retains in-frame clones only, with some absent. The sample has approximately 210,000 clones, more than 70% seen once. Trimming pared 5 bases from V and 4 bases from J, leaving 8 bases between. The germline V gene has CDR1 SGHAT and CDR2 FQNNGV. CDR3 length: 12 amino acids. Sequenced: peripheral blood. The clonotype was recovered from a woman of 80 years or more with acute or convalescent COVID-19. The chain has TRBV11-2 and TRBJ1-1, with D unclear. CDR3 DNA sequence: TGTGCCAGCAGCCCTGTTTCCACTGAAGCTTTCTTT. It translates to CASSPVSTEAFF.